The TCR beta chain under discussion was sequenced for a study of blood T cells in healthy people across ages. Germline V lookup: CDR1 MNHNS, CDR2 SASEGT. J lost 6 bases, V lost 6 bases, and 7 bases had no gene match. This CDR3 spans 15 amino acids. About this clonotype itself: Its antigen is as yet unknown.

Study observations and caveats: Roughly linear age-related decline in beta diversity appeared, significant by age 40.

Primers used in a second PCR of about 6 to 12 cycles were a sample-barcoded 5' primer and a J-beta primer mix. A minimum of 2.5 million CDR3-containing paired-end reads was obtained for each sample. TCRdb reprocessed the 5' RACE reads via MiXCR and lists one record per CDR3 protein. The sample carries roughly 1,800,000 distinct CDR3 sequences, approximately 50% recorded once. Caucasian individuals from Russia who were healthy and aged 6 to 90 acted as donors. What was sequenced was blood. This receptor was taken from a woman in her thirties or forties in good health. The chain links TRBV6-1 to TRBJ2-1; TRBD1 matches 11 bases. The CDR3 sequence: CASRAGQGAGNEQFF. CDR3 in DNA: TGTGCCAGCAGAGCCGGACAGGGGGCAGGCAATGAGCAGTTCTTC.